This TCR beta chain emerged from a study of early T cells in non-severe SARS-CoV-2 infection. At the level of the study: Chains from this unsorted whole-blood bulk RNA could not be paired. General study results and limits: Private and CD4 specificities were missed by VDJdb matching, skewed to anti-spike CD8.

Researchers attached unique molecular identifiers to individual cDNA molecules. One entry per CDR3 protein results from TCRdb running MiXCR on the 5' RACE reads. The sample records tens of thousands of distinct CDR3 sequences, 9.5% to 15% being singletons. This clonotype was counted many times. The antigen is unknown. This specimen consisted of whole blood, obtained at baseline. The receptor was derived from an adult who was a healthcare worker with PCR-confirmed SARS-CoV-2 infection or an uninfected control (not recorded which).

The DNA of the CDR3 is TGTGCCAGCAGTGCCGGGACAGCAGGAACTAATGAAAAACTGTTTTTT. This sequence encodes CASSAGTAGTNEKLFF. This sequence joins TRBV27 and TRBJ1-4; TRBD1 matches 7 bases. V dropped 5 bases and J dropped 1; count of bases not matched to a gene: 7. Germline V gene sequence: CDR1 MNHEY, CDR2 SMNVEV (reference sequence). CDR3 size: 16 residues.